This T cell receptor (beta chain) was obtained from a study of T cells in localized non-small cell lung cancer. Study-level results: The tumor had only one region sequenced, so heterogeneity remains possible.

On this clone: Its antigen remains unidentified.

TCRdb's table, derived via immunoSEQ multiplex PCR, lists solely in-frame clones and lacks some. The sample shows tens of thousands of clones, around 86% of them seen only once. Trimming cost V 6 bases and J 5 bases; bases outside gene matches: 8. The germline V gene encodes CDR1 SGHTA and CDR2 FQGNSA. The CDR3 runs 14 residues. This specimen was peripheral blood mononuclear cells, taken before any cancer treatment. This clonotype was sampled from a man between 35 and 75 years old with stage III lung adenocarcinoma. The rearrangement joins TRBV7-2 to TRBJ2-5; 8 nucleotides agree with TRBD1. This CDR3 reads CASSSGGRSETQYF. DNA for the CDR3: TGTGCCAGCAGTTCAGGGGGCAGGTCGGAGACCCAGTACTTC.